The sequence of this T cell receptor (beta chain) was determined in a study of T cells after yellow fever vaccination. Findings and caveats of the study: A minor fraction of clonotypes spanned both CD4 and CD8 compartments. Post-booster repertoires again held most primary-vaccination clones (just under 97% CD4, roughly 90% CD8).

CDR3 length: 17 amino acids. V lost 3 bases and J 1 base, leaving 13 bases between the germline ends. Per the germline V gene, CDR1 is SEHNR and CDR2 is FQNEAQ (reference sequence). Synthesis of TCR cDNA relied on 5'RACE template switching, which attached a universal primer site and UMIs. TCRdb reanalysed the 5' RACE reads using MiXCR and keeps one entry per CDR3 protein. The sample carries 150,000 to 200,000 distinct CDR3 sequences, approximately 9.9% recorded once. This clonotype was observed many times. The target antigen is unknown. This rearrangement joins TRBV7-9 to TRBJ2-6; D is perhaps TRBD2 (6 bases). This TCR was recovered from a man aged 18 to 29 who received the YFV17D yellow fever vaccine. The sample consisted of CD8+ T cells sorted from PBMCs, taken 45 days after the yellow fever booster vaccination. CDR3: CASSLGLRASGANVLTF. CDR3 nucleotide sequence: TGTGCCAGCAGCTTGGGACTCCGGGCGTCTGGGGCCAACGTCCTGACTTTC.